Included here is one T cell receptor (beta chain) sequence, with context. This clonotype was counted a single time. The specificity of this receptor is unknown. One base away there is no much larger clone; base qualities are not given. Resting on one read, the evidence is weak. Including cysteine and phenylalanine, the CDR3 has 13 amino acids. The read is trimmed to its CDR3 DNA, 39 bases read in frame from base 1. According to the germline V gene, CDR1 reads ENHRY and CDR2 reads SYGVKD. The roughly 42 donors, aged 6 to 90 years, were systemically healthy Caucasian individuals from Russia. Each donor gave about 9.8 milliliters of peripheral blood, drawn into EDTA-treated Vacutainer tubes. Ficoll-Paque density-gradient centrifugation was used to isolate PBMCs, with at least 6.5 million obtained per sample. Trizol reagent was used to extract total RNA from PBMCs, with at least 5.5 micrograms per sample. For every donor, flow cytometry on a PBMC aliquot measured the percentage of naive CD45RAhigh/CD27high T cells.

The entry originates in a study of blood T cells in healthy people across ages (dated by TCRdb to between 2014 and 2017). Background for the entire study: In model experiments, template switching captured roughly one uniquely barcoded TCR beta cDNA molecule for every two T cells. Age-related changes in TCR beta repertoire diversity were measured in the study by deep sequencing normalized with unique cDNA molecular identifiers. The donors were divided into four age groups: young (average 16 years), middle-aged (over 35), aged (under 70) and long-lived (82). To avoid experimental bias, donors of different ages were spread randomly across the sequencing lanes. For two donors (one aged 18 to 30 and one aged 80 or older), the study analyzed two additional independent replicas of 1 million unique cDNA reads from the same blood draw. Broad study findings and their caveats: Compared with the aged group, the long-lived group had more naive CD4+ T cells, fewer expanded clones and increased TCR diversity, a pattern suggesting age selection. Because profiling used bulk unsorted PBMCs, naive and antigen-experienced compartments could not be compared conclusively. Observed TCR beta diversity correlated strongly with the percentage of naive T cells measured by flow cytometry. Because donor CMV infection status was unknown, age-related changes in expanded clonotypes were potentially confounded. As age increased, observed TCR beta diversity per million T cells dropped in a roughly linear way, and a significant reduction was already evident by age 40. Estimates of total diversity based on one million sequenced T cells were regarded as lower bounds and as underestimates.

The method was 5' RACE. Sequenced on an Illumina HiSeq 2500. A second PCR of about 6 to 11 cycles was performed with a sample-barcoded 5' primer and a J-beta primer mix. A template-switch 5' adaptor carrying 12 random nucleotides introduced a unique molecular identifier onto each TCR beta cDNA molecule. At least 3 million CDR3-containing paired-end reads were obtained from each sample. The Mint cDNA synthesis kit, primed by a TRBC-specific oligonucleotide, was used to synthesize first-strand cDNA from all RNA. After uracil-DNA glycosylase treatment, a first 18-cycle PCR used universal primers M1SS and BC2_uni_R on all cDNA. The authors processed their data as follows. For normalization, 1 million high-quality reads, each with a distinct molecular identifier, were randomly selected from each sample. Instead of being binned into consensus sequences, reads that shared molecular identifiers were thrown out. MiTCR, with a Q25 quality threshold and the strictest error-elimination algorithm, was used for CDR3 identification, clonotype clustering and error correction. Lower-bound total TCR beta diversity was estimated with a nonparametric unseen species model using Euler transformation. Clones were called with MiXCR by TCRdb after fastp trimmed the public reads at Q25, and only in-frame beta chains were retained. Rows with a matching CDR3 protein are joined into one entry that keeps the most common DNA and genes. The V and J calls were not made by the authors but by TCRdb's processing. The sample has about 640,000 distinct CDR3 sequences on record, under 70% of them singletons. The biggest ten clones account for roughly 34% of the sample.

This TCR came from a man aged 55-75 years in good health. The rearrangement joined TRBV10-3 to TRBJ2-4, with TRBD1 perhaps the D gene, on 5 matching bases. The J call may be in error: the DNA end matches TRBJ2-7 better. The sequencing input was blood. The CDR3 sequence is CAISQGGSYEQYF. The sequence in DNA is TGTGCCATCAGCCAGGGTGGCTCCTACGAGCAGTACTTC.